This TCR beta chain was sequenced during a study of regulatory T cells in long-lasting Graves disease. Study details: Persistent Graves' disease denoted over 5 years of antithyroid drugs plus positive TSH receptor antibodies. The study's findings and limits: Analysis covered peripheral blood alone, not thyroid tissue. Persistent disease exhibited a predilection for TRBV28, TRBJ1-2 and TRBJ2-5.

Time point of the sample: persistent/refractory GD, antithyroid drugs over 5 years with positive TRAb. Construction of the TCR library relied on RNA isolated from PBMCs. This clonotype was observed at least ten times. Its cognate antigen is unknown. Sequencing libraries for TCR beta were prepared with iRepertoire HTBI primers and Arm-PCR of CDR3 regions. TCRdb passed the multiplex PCR reads through MiXCR, listing each CDR3 protein once. The repertoire holds about 450,000 distinct CDR3 sequences, with about 20% as singletons. This CDR3 contains 12 residues. Germline lookup yields CDR1 SQVTM and CDR2 ANQGSEA. Losses at the gene ends were 4 bases for V and 5 bases for J; bases not matched to a gene: 4.

This chain uses TRBV29-1 with TRBJ1-1; TRBD1 aligns across 7 bases. The source was peripheral blood mononuclear cells (PBMCs), collected when the disease was refractory, from a patient treated with antithyroid drugs. This clonotype was obtained from a female donor with Graves disease. CDR3 region: CSVAGGRTEAFF. The CDR3 bases are TGCAGCGTTGCAGGGGGGAGAACTGAAGCTTTCTTT. The variable domain in full, completed from reference TRBV29-1 and TRBJ1-1, reads SAVISQKPSRDICQRGTSLTIQCQVDSQVTMMFWYRQQPGQSLTLIATANQGSEATYESGFVIDKFPISRPNLTFSTLTVSNMSPEDSSIYLCSVAGGRTEAFFGQGTRLTVV.